Included here is one T cell receptor (beta chain) sequence, with context. These data come from a study of blood T cell repertoires in COVID-19. Germline CDR1 reads SGHVS; CDR2 reads FQNEAQ. The V and J ends lost 4 bases and 0 bases, in that order; junction bases with no gene match: 5. The CDR3 covers 16 residues. Data came from immunoSEQ multiplex PCR; TCRdb stores just in-frame clones and leaves some out. The table lists 210,000 or so clones, about 88% of them singletons. The source of this sequence is a woman aged 40-49 years who had recovered from COVID-19. The chain uses TRBV7-8 and TRBJ2-3, with TRBD2 identical over 9 bases. The sample was peripheral blood. CDR3 in amino acids: CASSSRGLASTDTQYF. The CDR3 nucleotides are TGTGCCAGCAGCTCTAGGGGACTAGCCAGCACAGATACGCAGTATTTT. Variable domain in full (rest from reference TRBV7-8 and TRBJ2-3): GAGVSQSPRYKVAKRGQDVALRCDPISGHVSLFWYQQALGQGPEFLTYFQNEAQLDKSGLPSDRFFAERPEGSVSTLKIQRTQQEDSAVYLCASSSRGLASTDTQYFGPGTRLTVL.